A single sample gave rise to the 27 T cell receptor beta chains below, sequenced in a study of blood T cell repertoires in COVID-19. Assay: immunoSEQ multiplex PCR; the TCRdb copy retains only in-frame clones and omits some. This sample has about 170,000 clones; around 84% occur once, and the top ten carry around 13%. The sequencing input was peripheral blood. All receptors come from a woman in her 70s with COVID-19, enrolled during active disease.

This clone occurred once. CDR3 region: CASSLRQGYTEAFF. In nucleotides, the CDR3 is TGTGCCAGCAGCCTAAGACAGGGATACACTGAAGCTTTCTTT. The gene calls are TRBV7-8 and TRBJ1-1; 7 nucleotides line up with TRBD1. Germline values: CDR1 SGHVS, CDR2 FQNEAQ. This CDR3 region has 14 residues. V dropped 5 bases and J dropped 3; count of bases not matched to a gene: 6.

The V gene is TRBV6-5, the J gene TRBJ2-7; 7 nucleotides align to TRBD1. The CDR3 totals 14 residues. V dropped 0 bases and J dropped 1; count of bases not matched to a gene: 0. Germline loops: CDR1 MNHEY, CDR2 SVGAGI. CDR3 coding DNA: TGTGCCAGCAGTTACTCGGACAGGTCCTACGAGCAGTACTTC. As protein: CASSYSDRSYEQYF.

The J gene is TRBJ2-3, the V gene TRBV3-1 (or the pseudogene TRBV3-2); 8 bases line up with TRBD1. There are 13 residues in the CDR3. J gave up 6 bases and V 5 bases, and 4 bases lay outside the gene matches. The V gene's germline CDR1 is LGHDT and CDR2 YNNKEL (reference sequence). The CDR3 loop reads CASSLQGVDTQYF. The CDR3 DNA follows: TGTGCCAGCAGCTTACAGGGGGTCGATACGCAGTATTTT.

The V gene is TRBV28, the J gene TRBJ1-5; 7 bases line up with TRBD1. There are 15 residues in the CDR3. After removal of 1 base from V and 4 bases from J, the junction contained 4 bases not matched to a gene. Germline CDR1 is MDHEN and CDR2 is SYDVKM. The CDR3 here is CASSLLTGSNQPQHF. The CDR3 nucleotides are TGTGCCAGCAGTTTATTGACAGGGAGTAATCAGCCCCAGCATTTT.

V gene TRBV5-1 combines with J gene TRBJ2-7, with no clear D. This CDR3 has 13 amino acids. Trimming cost V 7 bases and J 3 bases, with 14 bases left between them. Germline assignment: CDR1 SGHRS and CDR2 YFSETQ. The CDR3 DNA reads TGCGCCAGCTCGACGGAGAAAGGCTACGAGCAGTACTTC. This translates into CASSTEKGYEQYF.

The sample holds a few counts of this clone. The chain joins TRBV11-1 to TRBJ2-1; TRBD2 agrees at 16 bases. The trim removed 3 bases at V and 8 bases at J, leaving 4 bases unmatched. The CDR3 runs 16 residues. Germline-derived CDR1 and CDR2 are SGHAT and FQDESV (reference sequence). CDR3 amino acids: CASSLAGLAGGDEQFF. CDR3 sequence (DNA): TGTGCCAGCAGCTTGGCGGGACTAGCGGGGGGGGATGAGCAGTTCTTC.

The chain couples TRBV4-2 to TRBJ1-1; no firm D call. Germline V gene lookup returns CDR1 LGHNA and CDR2 YNFKEQ. The CDR3 is made up of 15 amino acids. V was trimmed by 0 bases and J by 3 bases, leaving 11 bases between them. DNA of the CDR3: TGTGCCAGCAGCCAAGATCTCGCCGGTTACACTGAAGCTTTCTTT. It codes for CASSQDLAGYTEAFF.

This CDR3 is CATSRDRGSRGEGETQYF. The CDR3, as DNA: TGTGCCACCAGCAGAGATCGGGGCTCCAGGGGAGAGGGTGAGACCCAGTACTTC. The chain joins TRBV15 to TRBJ2-5; tentatively, D is TRBD1 (6 bases). The CDR3 has 18 amino acids. The germline V gene encodes CDR1 LNHNV and CDR2 YYDKDF (reference sequence). Trimming shortened V by 0 bases and J by 5 bases, and 22 bases separated the two germline ends.

The gene calls are TRBV28 and TRBJ2-7; 12 bases map to TRBD2. Trimming cost V 10 bases and J 1 base; bases outside gene matches: 5. The CDR3 spans 14 residues. The germline gives CDR1 MDHEN, CDR2 SYDVKM. CDR3 residues: CATSGGASSYEQYV. CDR3 bases: TGTGCCACTAGCGGGGGGGCGAGTTCCTACGAGCAGTACGTC.

The CDR3, as DNA: TGTGCCAGCAGCTCCACCCTAGGGGATGGCTACACCTTC. Translation: CASSSTLGDGYTF. The rearrangement uses TRBV7-9 and TRBJ1-2, with D maybe TRBD1 (5 bases). The CDR3 contains 13 residues. Trimming left V 4 bases short and J 6 bases short, with 12 bases between. Germline CDR1 is SEHNR and CDR2 is FQNEAQ (reference sequence).

The gene calls are TRBV7-2 and TRBJ2-3, with a possible D match to TRBD2 (5 bases). The germline V gene encodes CDR1 SGHTA and CDR2 FQGNSA. CDR3 length: 13 amino acids. V was pared by 5 bases and J by 5 bases, with 11 bases between. CDR3 DNA: TGTGCCAGCAGCCCCCGCCGGGGAGATACGCAGTATTTT. This sequence encodes CASSPRRGDTQYF.

This clone was detected once. The rearrangement joins TRBV5-1 to TRBJ2-1; no reliable D call. Deletions cut 0 bases from V and 15 bases from J, with 13 bases between. This CDR3 region has 12 residues. Per germline, CDR1 SGHRS and CDR2 YFSETQ. The CDR3 reads CASSLAGSDSFF. In nucleotides, the CDR3 is TGCGCCAGCAGCTTGGCCGGGTCCGATTCGTTCTTC.

The chain carries TRBV30 and TRBJ1-2; D might be TRBD1 (5 bases). CDR3 size: 13 residues. Germline V gene data show CDR1 as GTSNPN and CDR2 as SVGIG (reference sequence). V was cut by 1 base and J by 6 bases, with 12 bases left in between. DNA for the CDR3: TGTGCCTGGAGTGGGGGGGGAAGGGATGGCTACACCTTC. Residues: CAWSGGGRDGYTF.

The rearrangement uses TRBV5-1 and TRBJ2-2; 13 bases match TRBD2. This CDR3 spans 16 amino acids. Germline V gives CDR1 SGHRS, CDR2 YFSETQ. V lost 3 bases to trimming and J lost 6 bases; unmatched junction nucleotides: 5. The CDR3 DNA follows: TGCGCCAGCAGCTCCGGACTAGCGGGAGAACCCGGGGAGCTGTTTTTT. This translates into CASSSGLAGEPGELFF.

The chain uses TRBV2 and TRBJ2-7; possible D gene TRBD2, 5 bases. This CDR3 spans 13 amino acids. Germline lookup yields CDR1 SNHLY and CDR2 FYNNEI. V lost 6 bases and J lost 6, with 15 bases in between. The CDR3 sequence: CASRTSRAVEQYF. The DNA of the CDR3 is TGTGCCAGCAGAACTAGTAGGGCGGTCGAGCAGTACTTC. Complete variable domain (other parts from reference TRBV2 and TRBJ2-7): EPEVTQTPSHQVTQMGQEVILRCVPISNHLYFYWYRQILGQKVEFLVSFYNNEISEKSEIFDDQFSVERPDGSNFTLKIRSTKLEDSAMYFCASRTSRAVEQYFGPGTRLTVT.

This sequence joins TRBV4-2 and TRBJ2-3; the D gene is possibly TRBD2 (6 bases). Between the trimmed V and J ends, which lost 1 base and 0 bases, there was a span of 11 bases. Germline loops: CDR1 LGHNA, CDR2 YNFKEQ. The CDR3 consists of 16 residues. CDR3 coding DNA: TGTGCCAGCAGCCAAGGGGACGGGACTAGCACAGATACGCAGTATTTT. Its protein product is CASSQGDGTSTDTQYF.

This chain links TRBV7-9 with TRBJ2-1; TRBD2 agrees at 9 bases. The germline gives CDR1 SEHNR, CDR2 FQNEAQ (reference sequence). V lost 1 base, J lost 3 bases, and 4 bases stayed unmatched. The CDR3 length is 16 residues. The DNA of the CDR3 is TGTGCCAGCAGCTTAGTAGCGGGAGCTCACTACAATGAGCAGTTCTTC. Its translation: CASSLVAGAHYNEQFF. Drawing the rest from reference TRBV7-9 and TRBJ2-1, the complete variable domain is DTGVSQNPRHKITKRGQNVTFRCDPISEHNRLYWYRQTLGQGPEFLTYFQNEAQLEKSRLLSDRFSAERPKGSFSTLEIQRTEQGDSAMYLCASSLVAGAHYNEQFFGPGTRLTVL.

The gene calls are TRBV5-6 and TRBJ1-1, with D unresolved. The V gene's germline CDR1 is SGHDT and CDR2 YYEEEE. The V and J ends lost 4 bases and 10 bases respectively, with 23 bases between them. The CDR3 totals 15 residues. The CDR3 region is CASSENGGLRLGAFF. CDR3 bases: TGTGCCAGCAGCGAAAACGGAGGGCTACGTCTTGGAGCTTTCTTT.

This chain connects TRBV28 to TRBJ1-5, with D unresolved. Germline V gene data show CDR1 as MDHEN and CDR2 as SYDVKM. CDR3 length equals 14 residues. Deletions cut 3 bases from V and 1 base from J, with 7 bases between. The CDR3 loop reads CASSLTQSNQPQHF. CDR3 nucleotide sequence: TGTGCCAGCAGTTTGACACAGAGCAATCAGCCCCAGCATTTT.

The chain links TRBV6-1 to TRBJ1-2; D uncertain. Germline CDR1 is MNHNS and CDR2 is SASEGT. The CDR3 covers 14 residues. With 1 base removed from V and 4 bases from J, the gap between germline ends came to 10 bases. Written as DNA, the CDR3 is TGTGCCAGCAGTGAAGGGAATGACTTCTATGGCTACACCTTC. It yields the protein CASSEGNDFYGYTF.

The V gene is TRBV5-1, the J gene TRBJ2-1, with 13 bases identical to TRBD2. The germline CDR1 and CDR2 sequences are SGHRS and YFSETQ. The CDR3 loop spans 16 amino acids. V lost 4 bases, J lost 4 bases, and 5 bases stayed unmatched. CDR3: CASSILTSGGYNEQFF. CDR3 nucleotide sequence: TGCGCCAGCAGCATTTTGACTAGCGGGGGGTACAATGAGCAGTTCTTC.

This clone occurred once. The chain is built from TRBV7-8 and TRBJ2-7; 12 bases line up with TRBD2. The J segment lost 6 bases and the V segment lost 4 bases, leaving 4 bases of the junction unmatched. CDR1 and CDR2 (germline): SGHVS, FQNEAQ. The CDR3 loop spans 14 amino acids. In DNA form, the CDR3 reads TGTGCCAGCAGCTCAGGACTAGCGGGACTCGAGCAGTACGTC. This sequence encodes CASSSGLAGLEQYV.

This sequence joins TRBV7-2 and TRBJ2-1; TRBD1 matches at 10 bases. The CDR3 runs to 15 residues. From germline, CDR1 is SGHTA and CDR2 FQGNSA. After removal of 2 bases from V and 6 bases from J, the junction contained 4 bases not matched to a gene. The CDR3 reads CASSLWDRGINEQFF. CDR3 in DNA: TGTGCCAGCAGCTTATGGGACAGGGGCATCAATGAGCAGTTCTTC.

The chain employs TRBV9 and TRBJ1-3; 7 bases match TRBD1. CDR3 length: 17 residues. Germline values: CDR1 SGDLS, CDR2 YYNGEE. After removal of 3 bases from V and 0 bases from J, the junction contained 9 bases not matched to a gene. The CDR3 DNA reads as TGTGCCAGCAGCGCAACAGGGGCCGGGAACTCTGGAAACACCATATATTTT. Residues: CASSATGAGNSGNTIYF.

This chain joins TRBV29-1 and TRBJ2-3, with 7 bases aligning to TRBD2. The CDR3 runs to 15 residues. From germline, CDR1 is SQVTM and CDR2 ANQGSEA. V shed 5 bases, J shed 7 bases, and the junction held 15 bases outside the gene matches. DNA for the CDR3: TGCAGCGTTACCTCGACTAGCCTAGAAGGGAATACGCAGTATTTT. Encoded protein: CSVTSTSLEGNTQYF.

This clone was observed a single time. The genes are TRBV7-9 and TRBJ2-1; D is possibly TRBD2 (5 bases). Germline V gene sequence: CDR1 SEHNR, CDR2 FQNEAQ (reference sequence). CDR3 length: 13 amino acids. V was trimmed by 5 bases and J by 6 bases, leaving 11 bases between them. CDR3 DNA: TGTGCCAGCAGCCTTAGGGAGCCCAATGAGCAGTTCTTC. Translating gives CASSLREPNEQFF.

This clone occurred once. J is TRBJ1-1 and V is TRBV9; possibly TRBD1 for D (5 bases). The CDR3 runs to 14 residues. V was clipped by 4 bases and J by 2 bases, with 12 bases between them. The germline V gene has CDR1 SGDLS and CDR2 YYNGEE. CDR3 coding DNA: TGTGCCAGCAGCCTCAGGAGGGGCAACACTGAAGCTTTCTTT. Amino acid sequence: CASSLRRGNTEAFF. The entire variable domain, with the rest obtained from reference TRBV9 and TRBJ1-1, is as follows: DSGVTQTPKHLITATGQRVTLRCSPRSGDLSVYWYQQSLDQGLQFLIQYYNGEERAKGNILERFSAQQFPDLHSELNLSSLELGDSALYFCASSLRRGNTEAFFGQGTRLTVV.